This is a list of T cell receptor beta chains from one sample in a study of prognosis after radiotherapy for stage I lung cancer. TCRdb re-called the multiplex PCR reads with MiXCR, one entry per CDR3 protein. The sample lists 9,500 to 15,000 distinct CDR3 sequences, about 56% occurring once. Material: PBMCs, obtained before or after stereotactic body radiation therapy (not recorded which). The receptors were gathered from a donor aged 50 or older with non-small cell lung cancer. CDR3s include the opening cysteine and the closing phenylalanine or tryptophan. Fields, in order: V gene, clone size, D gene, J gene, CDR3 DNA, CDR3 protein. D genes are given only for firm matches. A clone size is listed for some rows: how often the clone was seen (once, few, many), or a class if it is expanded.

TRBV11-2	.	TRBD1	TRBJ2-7	TGTGCCAGCAGCTTGACGACAGGGGGCCTGGACGTGCAGTACTTC	CASSLTTGGLDVQYF
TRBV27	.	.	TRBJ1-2	TGTGCCATCAGTTCGCGACATGGACCCCTAACTGGCTACACCTTC	CAISSRHGPLTGYTF
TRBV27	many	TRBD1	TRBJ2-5	TGTGCCAGCAGTGCCCCTCCGGGACAGGGGAGGGAGACCCAGTACTTC	CASSAPPGQGRETQYF
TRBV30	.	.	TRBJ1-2	TGTGCCTGGAGGGGGGTGCATGGCTACACCTTC	CAWRGVHGYTF
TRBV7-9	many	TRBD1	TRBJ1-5	TGTGCCAGCAGCTCCACCAGGGGACAGTACTCTAATCAGCCCCAGCATTTT	CASSSTRGQYSNQPQHF
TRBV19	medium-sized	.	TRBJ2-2	TGTGCCAGTAGTACAGGGGACGGGGAGCTGTTTTTT	CASSTGDGELFF
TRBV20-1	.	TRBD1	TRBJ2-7	TGCAGTGCCTCCGACAGGGAAAACTCCTACGAGCAGTACTTC	CSASDRENSYEQYF
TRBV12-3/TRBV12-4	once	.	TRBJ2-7	TGTGCCAGCAGTTTTGAGCCGGGAATCGGGGAGCAGTACTTC	CASSFEPGIGEQYF
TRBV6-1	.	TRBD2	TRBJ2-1	TGTGCCAGCAGAGGACTAGCGGGAGGTTGGGACAATGAGCAGCTCTTC	CASRGLAGGWDNEQLF
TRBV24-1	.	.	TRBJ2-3	TGTGCCACCGGACGAACTAGCACAGATACGCAGTATTTT	CATGRTSTDTQYF
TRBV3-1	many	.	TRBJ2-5	TGTGCCAGCAGCCAAGGACAGATATCCCAAGAGACCCAGTACTTC	CASSQGQISQETQYF